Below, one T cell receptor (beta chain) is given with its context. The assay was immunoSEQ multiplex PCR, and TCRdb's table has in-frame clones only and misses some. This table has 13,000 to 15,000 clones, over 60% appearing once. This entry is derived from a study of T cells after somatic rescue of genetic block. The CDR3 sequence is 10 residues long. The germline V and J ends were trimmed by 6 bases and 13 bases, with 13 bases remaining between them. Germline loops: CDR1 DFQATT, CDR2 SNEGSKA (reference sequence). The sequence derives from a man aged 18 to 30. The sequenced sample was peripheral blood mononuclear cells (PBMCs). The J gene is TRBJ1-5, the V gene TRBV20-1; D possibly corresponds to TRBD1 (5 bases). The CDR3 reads CSAPWGPQHF. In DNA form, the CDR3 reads TGCAGTGCCCCTTGGGGCCCTCAGCATTTT.